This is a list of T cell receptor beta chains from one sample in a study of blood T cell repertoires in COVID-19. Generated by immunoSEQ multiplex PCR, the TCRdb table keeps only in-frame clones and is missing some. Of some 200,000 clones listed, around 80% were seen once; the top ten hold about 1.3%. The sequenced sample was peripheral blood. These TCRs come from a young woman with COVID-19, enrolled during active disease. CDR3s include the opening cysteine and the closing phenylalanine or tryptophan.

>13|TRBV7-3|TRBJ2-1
CASSPYSGDEQFF
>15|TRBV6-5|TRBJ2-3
CASSPGTSGGRSQYF
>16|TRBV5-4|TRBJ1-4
CASSLGQGGTNEKLFF
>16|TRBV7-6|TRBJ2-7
CASSPGEGVFSYEQYF
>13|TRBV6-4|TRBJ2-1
CASSAGGHNEQFF
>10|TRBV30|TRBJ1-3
CAWSVGTIYF
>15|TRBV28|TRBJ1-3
CASSPLDNAGNTIYF
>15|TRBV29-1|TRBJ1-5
CSVAQGQGGNQPQHF
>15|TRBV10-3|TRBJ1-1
CAISVGMSGVPEAFF
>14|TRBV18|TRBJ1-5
CASSRGQGDQPQHF
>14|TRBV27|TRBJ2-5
CASSPRLAGETQYF
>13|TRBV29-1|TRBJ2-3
CSVGTRGTDTQYF
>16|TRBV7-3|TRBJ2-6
CASSLAFPSGANVLTF
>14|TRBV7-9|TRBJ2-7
CASSPRTGPWEQYF
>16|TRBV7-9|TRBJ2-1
CASSFGPSGGEAEQFF
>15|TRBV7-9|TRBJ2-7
CASSKDRGRPYEQYF
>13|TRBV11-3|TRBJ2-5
CASSLGGEETQYF
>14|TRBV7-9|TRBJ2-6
CASSRDRGANVLTF
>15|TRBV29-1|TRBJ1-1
CSVASPGQGNTEAFF
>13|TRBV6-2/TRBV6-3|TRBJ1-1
CASSAQGATEAFF
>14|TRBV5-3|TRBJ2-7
CARSLGLAAYEQYF
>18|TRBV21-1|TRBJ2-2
CASSKDSAGTSGAGELFF
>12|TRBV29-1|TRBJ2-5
CSTGAFQETQYF
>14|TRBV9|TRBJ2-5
CASSVGQEEETQYF
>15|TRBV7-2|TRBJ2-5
CASSLGQGMWETQYF
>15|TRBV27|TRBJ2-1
CASSSPTSVYNEQFF
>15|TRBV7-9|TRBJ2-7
CASSLGGTGPLEQYF
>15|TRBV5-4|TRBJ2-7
CASSLKASGAYEQYF
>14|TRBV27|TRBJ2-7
CASSHRDSNYEQYF
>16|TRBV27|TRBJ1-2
CASSPLGQGLVYGYTF
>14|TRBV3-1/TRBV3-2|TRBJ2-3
CASSQVASTDTQYF
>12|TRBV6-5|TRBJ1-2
CASGGGNRGYTF
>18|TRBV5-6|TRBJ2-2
CASSLNRAGGEHTGELFF
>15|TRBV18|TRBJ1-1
CASSDSGGGSTEAFF
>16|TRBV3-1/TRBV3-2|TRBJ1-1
CASSPTPGQGNTEAFF
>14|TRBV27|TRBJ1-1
CASCPRTGGTEAFF
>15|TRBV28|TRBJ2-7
CASSFSPATPYEQYF
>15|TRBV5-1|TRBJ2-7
CASSLAGQISYEQYF
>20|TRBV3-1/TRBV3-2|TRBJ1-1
CASSQGGVTGAAFMNTEAFF
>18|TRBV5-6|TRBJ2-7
CASSFARDTLAGRYEQYF
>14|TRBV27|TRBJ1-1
CASSLGQGNTEAFF
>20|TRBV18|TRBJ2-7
CASSPLLRLTPGLAFYEQYF
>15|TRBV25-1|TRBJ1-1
CASSESMGGDTEAFF
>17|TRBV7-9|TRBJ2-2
CASSKNPGTWDTGELFF